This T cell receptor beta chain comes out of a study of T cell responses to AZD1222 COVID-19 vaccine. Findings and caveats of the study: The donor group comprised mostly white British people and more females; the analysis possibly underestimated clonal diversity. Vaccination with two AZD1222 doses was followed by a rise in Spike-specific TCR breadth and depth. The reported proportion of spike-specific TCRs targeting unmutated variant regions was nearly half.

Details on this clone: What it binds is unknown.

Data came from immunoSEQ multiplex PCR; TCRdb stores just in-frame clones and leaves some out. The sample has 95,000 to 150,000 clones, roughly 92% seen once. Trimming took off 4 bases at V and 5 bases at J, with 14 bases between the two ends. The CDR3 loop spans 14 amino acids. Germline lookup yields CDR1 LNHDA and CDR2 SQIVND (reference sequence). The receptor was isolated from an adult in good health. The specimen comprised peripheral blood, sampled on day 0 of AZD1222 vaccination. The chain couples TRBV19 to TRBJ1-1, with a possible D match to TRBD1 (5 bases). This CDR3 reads CASSKNWGDTEAFF. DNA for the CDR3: TGTGCCAGTAGTAAGAATTGGGGGGATACTGAAGCTTTCTTT.